Shown below are 5 T cell receptor beta chains from a single sample sequenced in a study of blood T cells in healthy people across ages. PCR was performed a second time for about 7 to 12 cycles using a sample-barcoded 5' primer and a J-beta primer mix. TCRdb reprocessed the 5' RACE reads via MiXCR and lists one record per CDR3 protein. The table shows 850,000 to 950,000 distinct CDR3 sequences, with 29% occurring only once. The sample taken for sequencing was blood. The receptors were sampled from a woman aged 80 or over in good health.

This clonotype was counted at least ten times. The chain joins TRBV2 to TRBJ2-1, with 11 bases lining up with TRBD2. J lost 2 bases, V lost 0 bases, and 9 bases had no gene match. This CDR3 has 19 residues. CDR1 and CDR2 (germline): SNHLY, FYNNEI. The CDR3 protein is CASSEASLAGGITYNEQFF. CDR3 bases: TGTGCCAGCAGTGAAGCCAGTCTAGCGGGGGGCATCACCTACAATGAGCAGTTCTTC.

This clonotype was detected only a few times. The chain is built from TRBV20-1 and TRBJ1-2, with D tentatively TRBD1 (6 bases). This CDR3 contains 15 residues. In germline, CDR1 is DFQATT, CDR2 SNEGSKA (reference sequence). The ends were cut back, 5 bases at V and 2 bases at J, with 18 bases in the middle. The CDR3 region is CSAPQETGYNYGYTF. Here the CDR3 DNA reads TGCAGTGCTCCCCAAGAAACAGGGTACAACTATGGCTACACCTTC.

There are a few counts of this clonotype. Given a much more abundant clone one base away, this may be a read error. The V call is TRBV27, the J call TRBJ2-5; D assignment may be TRBD1 or TRBD2 (8 bases each). CDR1 is MNHEY, CDR2 SMNVEV, per germline (reference sequence). The CDR3 totals 14 residues. The V and J ends lost 6 bases and 4 bases respectively, with 15 bases between them. CDR3 sequence: CASRGGGTGETQYF. The CDR3 region has the DNA TGTGCCAGCAGGGGCGGGGGGACAGGAGAGACCCAGTACTTC.

The sample holds a few counts of this clonotype. This chain links TRBV6-6 with TRBJ1-1; D call uncertain. CDR3 length equals 12 residues. V was clipped by 5 bases and J by 2 bases, with 6 bases between them. CDR1 and CDR2 (germline): MNHNY, SVGAGI (reference sequence). The CDR3 DNA reads as TGTGCCAGCAGTCAGCCAAACACTGAAGCTTTCTTT. It codes for CASSQPNTEAFF.

This clonotype was detected many times. CDR3 residues: CASSLRPGTSGGWRETQYF. CDR3 DNA sequence: TGTGCCAGCAGTCTCCGACCCGGGACTAGCGGGGGATGGAGAGAGACCCAGTACTTC. The gene calls are TRBV2 and TRBJ2-5; TRBD2 matches 14 bases. The CDR3 runs to 19 residues. Germline assignment: CDR1 SNHLY and CDR2 FYNNEI. Trimming cost V 5 bases and J 4 bases; bases outside gene matches: 15.